A selection of T cell receptor beta chains follows, all from one sample in a study of T cells in Graves' hyperthyroidism and ophthalmopathy. TCRdb independently ran MiXCR on the multiplex PCR reads; one entry per CDR3 protein. The profile shows 350,000 to 400,000 distinct CDR3 sequences, under 20% of them singletons. Sequencing was carried out using blood. These TCRs come from a woman between 18 and 30 years old with Graves' hyperthyroidism. Each CDR3 is given with its conserved first and last residue. The D gene is left open where the match is weak. Only part of the rows carry a size: once, few, many, or a class if the clone is expanded.

12	TRBV6-1	TRBJ1-2	many	TRBD1	CAIRQGVGSYTF	TGTGCCATCCGACAGGGGGTTGGGAGCTACACCTTC
17	TRBV20-1	TRBJ2-5	many	TRBD1	CSASSPPDRGFFWTQYF	TGCAGTGCTAGTTCCCCTCCGGACAGGGGATTCTTTTGGACCCAGTACTTC
16	TRBV6-1	TRBJ2-7	-	-	CASSEIAGPTSYEQYF	TGTGCCAGCAGTGAGATTGCGGGACCGACCTCCTACGAGCAGTACTTC
16	TRBV6-5	TRBJ1-5	many	-	CASSYSGQGGNQPQHF	TGTGCCAGCAGTTACTCAGGGCAGGGAGGCAATCAGCCCCAGCATTTT
15	TRBV24-1	TRBJ2-5	many	-	CATADGPRKGETQYF	TGTGCCACCGCGGACGGGCCCAGGAAGGGAGAGACCCAGTACTTC
15	TRBV6-1	TRBJ2-7	many	TRBD1	CASSASDRGYYEQYF	TGTGCCAGCAGTGCATCGGACAGGGGGTACTACGAGCAGTACTTC
14	TRBV12-3/TRBV12-4	TRBJ1-1	many	-	CASSLSGWNTEAFF	TGTGCCAGCAGTTTAAGTGGATGGAACACTGAAGCTTTCTTT
14	TRBV5-1	TRBJ1-1	many	-	CASSLTGGSTEAFF	TGCGCCAGCAGCTTAACGGGTGGGAGCACTGAAGCTTTCTTT
17	TRBV10-3	TRBJ1-6	few	TRBD1	CAISEGQGANANSPLHF	TGTGCCATCAGTGAGGGACAGGGGGCAAACGCAAATTCACCCCTCCACTTT
14	TRBV20-1	TRBJ2-7	many	-	CSARDTGTRYEQYF	TGCAGTGCTAGAGACACAGGGACCCGCTACGAGCAGTACTTC
15	TRBV5-6	TRBJ2-2	-	TRBD2	CASSLAGRDTGELFF	TGTGCCAGCAGCTTAGCCGGGAGGGACACCGGGGAGCTGTTTTTT
12	TRBV6-5	TRBJ1-5	many	-	CAHGPGSQPQHF	TGTGCACACGGCCCAGGGAGTCAGCCCCAGCATTTT
14	TRBV6-5	TRBJ2-7	-	TRBD1	CASSLNRGGHEQYF	TGTGCCAGCAGTTTGAACAGGGGCGGCCACGAGCAGTACTTC
13	TRBV27	TRBJ1-2	-	-	CASRGREHYGYTF	TGTGCCAGCCGGGGGAGGGAACACTATGGCTACACCTTC
16	TRBV11-2	TRBJ2-5	-	TRBD1	CASSYGPGQVKETQYF	TGTGCCAGCAGCTACGGGCCGGGACAGGTTAAAGAGACCCAGTACTTC
15	TRBV7-8	TRBJ1-2	many	-	CASSLVGRASSGYTF	TGTGCCAGCAGCTTAGTGGGCAGGGCCTCCTCTGGCTACACCTTC
16	TRBV6-1	TRBJ1-1	many	-	CASSESRQIMNTEAFF	TGTGCCAGCAGTGAATCGCGACAGATCATGAACACTGAAGCTTTCTTT
17	TRBV24-1	TRBJ2-3	-	-	CATSDLGGLSQIDTQYF	TGTGCCACCAGTGATTTGGGCGGACTCTCGCAAATAGATACGCAGTATTTT
14	TRBV29-1	TRBJ1-1	many	TRBD1	CSVYQGARNTEAFF	TGCAGCGTATATCAGGGGGCGCGAAACACTGAAGCTTTCTTT
13	TRBV5-6	TRBJ2-7	few	-	CASSLGVRGEQYF	TGTGCCAGCAGCTTGGGGGTGAGGGGCGAGCAGTACTTC
12	TRBV29-1	TRBJ2-7	many	TRBD1	CSAGSGGDEQYF	TGCAGCGCCGGTTCAGGGGGCGACGAGCAGTACTTC
14	TRBV20-1	TRBJ1-1	-	-	CSAPIVGGVTEAFF	TGCAGTGCTCCTATCGTCGGGGGGGTCACTGAAGCTTTCTTT
14	TRBV4-1	TRBJ2-7	many	-	CASSQGTFPYEQYF	TGCGCCAGCAGCCAAGGGACCTTCCCCTACGAGCAGTACTTC
13	TRBV12-3/TRBV12-4	TRBJ2-7	many	-	CASRLNRGNEQYF	TGTGCCAGCAGGCTAAATAGGGGAAACGAGCAGTACTTC
13	TRBV20-1	TRBJ1-5	many	-	CSAREDSNQPQHF	TGCAGTGCTAGGGAGGATAGCAATCAGCCCCAGCATTTT
17	TRBV2	TRBJ2-2	many	-	CASSESRAVRRTGELFF	TGTGCCAGCAGTGAATCCAGGGCCGTAAGACGCACCGGGGAGCTGTTTTTT
14	TRBV20-1	TRBJ2-2	many	TRBD2	CSARTAGGTGELFF	TGCAGTGCTAGGACAGCCGGGGGGACCGGGGAGCTGTTTTTT
17	TRBV6-1	TRBJ1-6	-	TRBD1	CASSEYHRGLKDSPLHF	TGTGCCAGCAGTGAATATCACAGGGGGCTGAAGGATTCACCCCTCCACTTT
18	TRBV6-1	TRBJ2-5	-	TRBD2	CASSGGLYSGGAQETQYF	TGTGCCAGCAGTGGGGGCCTTTATAGCGGGGGGGCCCAAGAGACCCAGTACTTC
15	TRBV7-2	TRBJ1-3	many	-	CASSLVWSSGNTIYF	TGTGCCAGCAGCTTAGTATGGTCCTCCGGAAACACCATATATTTT
13	TRBV2	TRBJ1-5	many	-	CASGGAGNQPQHF	TGTGCCAGTGGGGGCGCGGGGAATCAGCCCCAGCATTTT
15	TRBV11-2	TRBJ2-7	-	-	CASRSYLRGSYEQYF	TGTGCCAGCAGGTCTTACCTCCGGGGCTCCTACGAGCAGTACTTC
15	TRBV5-1	TRBJ2-7	many	-	CASSLGTSVAYEQYF	TGCGCCAGCAGTCTTGGGACCAGCGTAGCCTACGAGCAGTACTTC
12	TRBV30	TRBJ1-2	many	-	CAWSRAAYGYTF	TGTGCCTGGAGTAGGGCGGCGTATGGCTACACCTTC
18	TRBV13	TRBJ2-5	many	TRBD2	CASSPSLTSGGHQETQYF	TGTGCCAGCAGCCCTAGTCTTACTAGCGGGGGACACCAAGAGACCCAGTACTTC
13	TRBV12-3/TRBV12-4	TRBJ1-1	many	-	CASSLRSSTEAFF	TGTGCCAGCAGTTTGAGGTCATCCACTGAAGCTTTCTTT
16	TRBV12-3/TRBV12-4	TRBJ2-7	many	-	CASSKKGGLGSYEQYF	TGTGCCAGCTCAAAAAAGGGGGGGCTAGGATCCTACGAGCAGTACTTC
11	TRBV12-3/TRBV12-4	TRBJ1-1	many	-	CASSSGTEAFF	TGTGCCAGCAGCTCCGGGACTGAAGCTTTCTTT
17	TRBV11-1	TRBJ2-2	many	TRBD1	CASSLGSGGPYTGELFF	TGTGCCAGCAGCTTAGGATCAGGGGGACCTTACACCGGGGAGCTGTTTTTT
15	TRBV28	TRBJ2-5	many	TRBD2	CASSSREGTQETQYF	TGTGCCAGCAGTTCGAGGGAGGGGACCCAAGAGACCCAGTACTTC
15	TRBV2	TRBJ1-1	many	TRBD1	CASSEAGTDNTEAFF	TGTGCCAGCAGTGAAGCCGGGACAGACAACACTGAAGCTTTCTTT
16	TRBV4-1	TRBJ1-2	many	TRBD1	CASSPGRGQGARGYTF	TGCGCCAGCAGCCCGGGAAGGGGACAGGGGGCGCGTGGCTACACCTTC
15	TRBV2	TRBJ2-7	many	-	CASNLDGRVSYEQYF	TGTGCCAGCAATCTCGACGGACGGGTTTCCTACGAGCAGTACTTC
19	TRBV12-3/TRBV12-4	TRBJ2-4	-	TRBD2	CASRPGTSGGADFQNIQYF	TGTGCCAGCAGGCCCGGGACTAGCGGGGGGGCCGACTTCCAAAACATTCAGTACTTC
15	TRBV2	TRBJ2-7	many	-	CASSAGEGYSYEQYF	TGTGCCAGCAGTGCCGGCGAAGGCTACTCCTACGAGCAGTACTTC
12	TRBV29-1	TRBJ1-1	many	-	CSASQGNTEAFF	TGCAGCGCCTCCCAGGGAAACACTGAAGCTTTCTTT
16	TRBV28	TRBJ2-5	-	TRBD1	CASSLPKTGSGETQYF	TGTGCCAGCAGTCTCCCGAAGACAGGGTCAGGTGAGACCCAGTACTTC